This TCR beta chain was recovered during a study of blood T cell repertoires in COVID-19. Study background: Italy, Spain and the United States were the sources of the convalescent and acute COVID-19 samples. PBMCs, B-cell-depleted T cells, or T cells were the source of the cDNA or gDNA that made up the material.

Original analysis: For nucleated cells, counts were estimated from reference gene primer amplification. Generated by immunoSEQ multiplex PCR, the TCRdb table keeps only in-frame clones and is missing some. D and trimming come from the DNA, and the V and J calls and clone size come from that table. The profile shows 250,000 to 350,000 clones, 75% to 90% of them singletons. Trimming took off 7 bases at V and 1 base at J, with 20 bases between the two ends. Germline V gene sequence: CDR1 MDHEN, CDR2 SYDVKM. The CDR3 length is 17 residues. The sequence was obtained from a woman between 45 and 60 years old who had recovered from COVID-19. The chain couples TRBV28 to TRBJ1-5, with D perhaps matching TRBD1 (5 bases). Sequencing was carried out using peripheral blood. The chain's CDR3 is CASNSFLRGTSNQPQHF. In DNA, the CDR3 is TGTGCCAGCAACTCTTTTCTCCGGGGGACGAGCAATCAGCCCCAGCATTTT.